This T cell receptor beta chain was observed in a study of beta chain features in type 1 diabetes. Study at large: What patients shared with healthy donors was a similar profile of age, gender and cell yields.

Notes on the study in general: Among type 1 diabetes patients, VDJ junctions had fewer insertions and more deletions. TCRB repertoires of naive, central memory and Treg cells appeared more similar among patients than among healthy donors.

About this clone itself: Its antigen is not identified.

There was one heparinised blood draw per donor, averaging about 116 mL. The CDR3 totals 13 residues. In germline, CDR1 is KGHSH, CDR2 LQKENI. With 5 bases clipped from V and 7 bases from J, the junction kept 3 bases outside the gene matches. Investigators reverse transcribed all isolated RNA, so they sequenced expressed TCRB transcripts. Only in-frame clones appear in the TCRdb table, and some are missing; sequencing was by immunoSEQ multiplex PCR. The repertoire has hundreds of thousands of clones, 14% of them found once; the top ten carry around 7%. The specimen sequenced was central memory CD4+ T cells from blood. The chain carries TRBV18 and TRBJ1-5, with 9 bases fitting TRBD1. The receptor was derived from a man younger than 40 in good health. The chain's CDR3 is CASSRDRVQPQHF. The DNA of the CDR3 is TGTGCCAGCTCAAGGGACAGGGTACAGCCCCAGCATTTT.